This TCR beta chain was recovered during a study of blood T cells in healthy people across ages. Study-wide findings and caveats: In long-lived donors, naive CD4+ cell counts and diversity exceeded those of aged donors.

A sample-barcoded 5' primer and a J-beta primer mix were used in a second PCR of roughly 7 to 12 cycles. Paired-end reads containing CDR3 totaled no fewer than 3 million for each sample. MiXCR, applied by TCRdb to the 5' RACE reads, yields one record per CDR3 protein. The table records fewer than 2,000,000 distinct CDR3 sequences, approximately 32% of them present only once. On this clonotype itself: Its antigen is not identified.

Samples had at least 7 million PBMCs isolated from them. This TCR was recovered from a woman in her 30s in good health. Sequencing was performed on blood.

For the CDR3, the DNA is TGTGCCACCAGCAGAGATGGGGACAGGGGCAATCAGCCCCAGCATTTT. It specifies CATSRDGDRGNQPQHF. The chain is built from TRBV15 and TRBJ1-5, with TRBD1 matching 9 bases. The CDR3 is made up of 16 amino acids. Germline V gene data show CDR1 as LNHNV and CDR2 as YYDKDF (reference sequence). With V trimmed by 0 bases and J by 2 bases, 2 bases remained unmatched. Based on the CDR3 plus reference TRBV15 and TRBJ1-5, the full variable domain is DAMVIQNPRYQVTQFGKPVTLSCSQTLNHNVMYWYQQKSSQAPKLLFHYYDKDFNNEADTPDNFQSRRPNTSFCFLDIRSPGLGDTAMYLCATSRDGDRGNQPQHFGDGTRLSIL.